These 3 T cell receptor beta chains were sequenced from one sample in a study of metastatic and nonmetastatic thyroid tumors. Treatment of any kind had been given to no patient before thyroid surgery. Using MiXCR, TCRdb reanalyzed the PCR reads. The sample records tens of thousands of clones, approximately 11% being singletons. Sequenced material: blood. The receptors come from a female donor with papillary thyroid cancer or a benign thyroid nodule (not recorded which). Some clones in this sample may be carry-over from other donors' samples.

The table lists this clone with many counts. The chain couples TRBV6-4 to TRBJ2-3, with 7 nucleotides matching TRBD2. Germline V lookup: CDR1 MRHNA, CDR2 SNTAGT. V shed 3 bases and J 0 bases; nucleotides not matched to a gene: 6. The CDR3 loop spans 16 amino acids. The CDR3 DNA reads TGTGCCAGCAGTGAGACCGGGACTACTAGCACAGATACGCAGTATTTT. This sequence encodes CASSETGTTSTDTQYF.

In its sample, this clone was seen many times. The CDR3 DNA reads as TGTGCCAGCAGTCGCCGCCCGGGACTAGCGGGAGGGCGCGGCACCGGGGAGCTGTTTTTT. Its translation is CASSRRPGLAGGRGTGELFF. This chain connects TRBV6-6 to TRBJ2-2, with 16 bases identical to TRBD2. Germline V gene sequence: CDR1 MNHNY, CDR2 SVGAGI (reference sequence). The CDR3 runs to 20 residues. V was clipped by 5 bases and J by 4 bases; unmatched bases: 13.

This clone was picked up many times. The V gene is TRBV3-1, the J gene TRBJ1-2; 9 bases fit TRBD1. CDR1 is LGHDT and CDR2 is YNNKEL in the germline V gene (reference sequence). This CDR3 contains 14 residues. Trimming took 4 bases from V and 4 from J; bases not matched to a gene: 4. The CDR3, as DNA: TGTGCCAGCAGCCGGGACAGGGAGTTCTATGGCTACACCTTC. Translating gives CASSRDREFYGYTF. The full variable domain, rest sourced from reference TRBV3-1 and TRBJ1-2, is DTAVSQTPKYLVTQMGNDKSIKCEQNLGHDTMYWYKQDSKKFLKIMFSYNNKELIINETVPNRFSPKSPDKAHLNLHINSLELGDSAVYFCASSRDREFYGYTFGSGTRLTVV.